This TCR beta chain was profiled in a study of technical replicates of blood from a few donors. CDR1 is SGHRS and CDR2 is YFSETQ in the germline V gene. V lost 2 bases and J lost 2, with 14 bases in between. This CDR3 comprises 15 residues. Clones were sequenced by immunoSEQ multiplex PCR, and TCRdb holds only the in-frame ones, with some missing. Counted here are 45,000 to 55,000 clones, 90% to 95% occurring once; the ten biggest clones make up roughly 0.22%. Sample: T cells isolated from PBMCs. The gene calls are TRBV5-1 and TRBJ2-7; possible D gene TRBD1, 6 bases. This receptor was identified in a human donor in good health. This chain's CDR3 is CASSLTGTLTYEQYF. In nucleotides, the CDR3 is TGCGCCAGCAGCTTAACCGGGACACTGACCTACGAGCAGTACTTC.